Given below is one T cell receptor (beta chain) in context. Antigen unknown. Sequenced by immunoSEQ multiplex PCR; TCRdb stores in-frame clones only, minus some. The top ten hold around 4.5% of the sample, which has about 180,000 clones, approximately 90% seen once. The data were obtained in a study of T cell responses to AZD1222 COVID-19 vaccine. Study-level points and caveats: Repertoires were collected only later (after the peak T cell response had occurred).

The sequence derives from an adult who received the MenACWY meningococcal vaccine as a control. Sequencing was performed on peripheral blood, taken 28 days after the second dose of the MenACWY control vaccine.

CDR3 in amino acids: CASSIDRGGTGELFF. The CDR3 DNA reads as TGTGCCAGTAGTATAGATCGAGGGGGCACCGGGGAGCTGTTTTTT. The chain couples TRBV19 to TRBJ2-2, with D possibly matching TRBD1 (6 bases). Trimming took 0 bases from V and 4 from J, leaving 9 bases between them. Looked up from germline, CDR1 is LNHDA and CDR2 is SQIVND (reference sequence). This CDR3 is built from 15 residues.